This T cell receptor beta chain was found in a study of T-cell memory formation after mild COVID-19. Turning to the study itself: Largely donor-specific sequence clusters came from a couple of donors.

CDR3 size: 13 residues. Trimming removed 3 bases at V and 7 bases at J, with 10 bases between. Libraries for TCRalpha and TCRbeta carried sample barcodes and unique molecular identifiers via 5'RACE. In TCRdb, the 5' RACE reads were re-called with MiXCR into one record per CDR3 protein. The table records about 470,000 distinct CDR3 sequences, 25% of them present only once. Remarks on this clonotype: Its specificity is unknown.

Notes on the study in general: Mainly CM and EM harbored the contracting CD4+ clones; mainly EMRA harbored the CD8+ ones.

Sequences were obtained from PBMCs or a T cell subset sorted from them (not recorded which). This chain joins TRBV12-3 or TRBV12-4 and TRBJ2-1; D might be TRBD2 (6 bases). The TCR originated in an adult woman who had mild COVID-19 (a few samples of this study predate the infection). Cell type and time point are not known. In nucleotides, the CDR3 is TGTGCCAGCAGTTTCGGGGGTAAAAATGAGCAGTTCTTC. Its translation is CASSFGGKNEQFF.